This T cell receptor beta chain was captured by sequencing in a study of blood T cell repertoires in COVID-19. Study-wide background: Sites in the United States, Italy and Spain provided acute and convalescent COVID-19 samples.

Per the germline V gene, CDR1 is MNHEY and CDR2 is SVGAGI. Germline trimming cut 2 bases from V and 3 bases from J; bases unmatched to any gene: 7. This CDR3 comprises 15 residues. In the original workflow: Amplification from reference gene primers served as the basis for estimated nucleated cell counts. The method was immunoSEQ multiplex PCR; TCRdb's version includes in-frame clones alone and lacks a portion of them. V and J calls and clone size are given by that table; D and trimming were obtained from the DNA. The sample shows some 200,000 clones, approximately 85% of them seen only once. The rearrangement joins TRBV6-5 to TRBJ2-7; 7 bases map to TRBD2. This sequence was found in a man in his forties or fifties who had recovered from COVID-19. Sequences were obtained from peripheral blood. The CDR3 is CASSYSGAGVYEQYF. CDR3 coding DNA: TGTGCCAGCAGTTACAGCGGGGCCGGGGTCTACGAGCAGTACTTC.